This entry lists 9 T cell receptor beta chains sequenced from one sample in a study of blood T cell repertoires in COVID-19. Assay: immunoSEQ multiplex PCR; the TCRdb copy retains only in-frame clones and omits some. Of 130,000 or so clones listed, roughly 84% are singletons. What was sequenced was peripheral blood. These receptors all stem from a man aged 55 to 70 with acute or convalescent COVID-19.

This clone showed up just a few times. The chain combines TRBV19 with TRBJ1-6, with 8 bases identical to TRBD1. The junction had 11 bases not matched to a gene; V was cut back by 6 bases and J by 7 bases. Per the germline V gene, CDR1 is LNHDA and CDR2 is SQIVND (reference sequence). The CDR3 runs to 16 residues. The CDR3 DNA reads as TGTGCCAGTAGATACCTCGACAGGGGAGAGAATTCACCCCTCCACTTT. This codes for CASRYLDRGENSPLHF.

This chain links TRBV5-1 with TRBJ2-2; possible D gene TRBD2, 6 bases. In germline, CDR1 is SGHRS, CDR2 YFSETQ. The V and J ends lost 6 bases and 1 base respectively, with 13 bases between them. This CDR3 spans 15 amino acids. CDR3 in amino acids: CASTRASENTGELFF. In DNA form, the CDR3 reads TGCGCCAGCACGCGGGCTAGCGAGAACACCGGGGAGCTGTTTTTT. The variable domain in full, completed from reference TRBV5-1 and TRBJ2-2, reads KAGVTQTPRYLIKTRGQQVTLSCSPISGHRSVSWYQQTPGQGLQFLFEYFSETQRNKGNFPGRFSGRQFSNSRSEMNVSTLELGDSALYLCASTRASENTGELFFGEGSRLTVL.

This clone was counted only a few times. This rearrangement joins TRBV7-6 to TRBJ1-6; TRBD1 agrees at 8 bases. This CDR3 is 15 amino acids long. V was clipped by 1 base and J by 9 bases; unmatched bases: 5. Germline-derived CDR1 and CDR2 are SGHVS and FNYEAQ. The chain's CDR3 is CASSLGQGAGSPLHF. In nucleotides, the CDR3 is TGTGCCAGCAGCTTAGGGCAGGGGGCCGGTTCACCCCTCCACTTT.

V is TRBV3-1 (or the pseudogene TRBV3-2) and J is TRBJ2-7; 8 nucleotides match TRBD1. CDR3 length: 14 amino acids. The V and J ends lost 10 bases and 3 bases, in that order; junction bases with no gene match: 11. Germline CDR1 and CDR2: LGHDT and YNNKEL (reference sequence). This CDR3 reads CATSDRGRFYEQYF. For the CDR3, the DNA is TGTGCCACCTCCGACAGGGGAAGATTCTACGAGCAGTACTTC.

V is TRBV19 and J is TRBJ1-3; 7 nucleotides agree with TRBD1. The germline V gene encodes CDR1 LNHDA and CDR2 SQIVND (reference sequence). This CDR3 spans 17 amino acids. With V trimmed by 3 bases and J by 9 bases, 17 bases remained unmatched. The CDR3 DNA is TGTGCCAGTAGTATGGATCGGGCCGGGACAGCCTGGGGCACCATATATTTT. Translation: CASSMDRAGTAWGTIYF.

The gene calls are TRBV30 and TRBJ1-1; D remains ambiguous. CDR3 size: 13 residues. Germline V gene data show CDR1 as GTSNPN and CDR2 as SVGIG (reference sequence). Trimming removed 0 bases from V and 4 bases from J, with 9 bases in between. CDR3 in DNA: TGTGCCTGGAGTGTTTTGGACTCCACTGAAGCTTTCTTT. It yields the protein CAWSVLDSTEAFF.

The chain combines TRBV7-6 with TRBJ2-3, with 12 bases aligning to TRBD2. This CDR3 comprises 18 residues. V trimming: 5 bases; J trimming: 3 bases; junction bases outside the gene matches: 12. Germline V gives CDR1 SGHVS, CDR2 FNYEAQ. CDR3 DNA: TGTGCCAGCAGCCACTCCCGACAGACTAGCGGGAGAACAGATACGCAGTATTTT. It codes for CASSHSRQTSGRTDTQYF.

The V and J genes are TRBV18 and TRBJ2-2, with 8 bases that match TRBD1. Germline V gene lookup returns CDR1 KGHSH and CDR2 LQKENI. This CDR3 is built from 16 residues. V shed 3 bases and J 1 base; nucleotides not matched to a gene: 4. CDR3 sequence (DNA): TGTGCCAGCTCACCGCCCGGGACAGGGAACACCGGGGAGCTGTTTTTT. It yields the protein CASSPPGTGNTGELFF.

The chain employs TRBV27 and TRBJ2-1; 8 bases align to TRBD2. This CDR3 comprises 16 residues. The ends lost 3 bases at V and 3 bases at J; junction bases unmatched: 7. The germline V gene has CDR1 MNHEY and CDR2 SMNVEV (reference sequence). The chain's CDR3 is CASSFRPGTSYNEQFF. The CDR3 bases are TGTGCCAGCAGTTTCCGACCCGGGACTAGCTACAATGAGCAGTTCTTC.